The sequence of this T cell receptor (beta chain) was determined in a study of vaccination effects on CD4 cells after COVID-19. Looking at the study overall: Post-vaccine draws lagged the second dose by a median of 72 days.

This CDR3 region has 16 residues. The germline V gene encodes CDR1 SGHRS and CDR2 YFSETQ. V was clipped by 4 bases and J by 0 bases, with 15 bases between them. Antigen-specific CD4+ T cells were expanded (with viral peptide pools) by the ViraFEST assay ahead of sequencing. Between days 9 and 11 of culture, CD4+ T cells were separated out. Participants completed two doses of the BNT162b2 or mRNA-1273 vaccine. Cells had half their medium changed to IL-2 medium on days 3 and 7. Sequencing used immunoSEQ multiplex PCR; TCRdb keeps in-frame clones, though not all of them. The data show under 85,000 clones, 77% seen once. This clone has just one count. The antigen remains undetermined.

Sequencing used CD4+ T cells from PBMCs cultured with HCoV-OC43 spike peptides, obtained after COVID-19 vaccination. Subset described: HCoV-OC43 spike overlapping peptide pool stimulation. The chain couples TRBV5-1 to TRBJ2-3; possible D gene TRBD2, 7 bases. The clonotype was recovered from a human donor who received a COVID-19 vaccine. The CDR3 region is CASSVRGGRSTDTQYF. For the CDR3, the DNA is TGCGCCAGCAGCGTGAGGGGGGGACGGAGCACAGATACGCAGTATTTT.